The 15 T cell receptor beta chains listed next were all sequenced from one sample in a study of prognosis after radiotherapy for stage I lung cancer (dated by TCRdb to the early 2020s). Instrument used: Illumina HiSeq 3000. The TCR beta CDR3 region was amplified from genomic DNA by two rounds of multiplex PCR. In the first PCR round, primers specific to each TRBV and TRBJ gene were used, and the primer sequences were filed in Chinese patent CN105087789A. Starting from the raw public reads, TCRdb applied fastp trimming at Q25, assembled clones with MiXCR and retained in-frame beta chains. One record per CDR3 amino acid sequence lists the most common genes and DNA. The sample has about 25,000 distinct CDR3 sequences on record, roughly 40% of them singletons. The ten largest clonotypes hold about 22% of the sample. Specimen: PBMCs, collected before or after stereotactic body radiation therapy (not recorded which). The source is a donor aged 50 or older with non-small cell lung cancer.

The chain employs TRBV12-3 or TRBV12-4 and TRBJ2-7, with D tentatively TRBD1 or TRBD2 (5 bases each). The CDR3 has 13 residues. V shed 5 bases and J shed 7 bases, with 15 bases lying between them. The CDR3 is CASSKWDLREQYF. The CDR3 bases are TGTGCCAGCAGTAAATGGGACCTCAGAGAGCAGTACTTC.

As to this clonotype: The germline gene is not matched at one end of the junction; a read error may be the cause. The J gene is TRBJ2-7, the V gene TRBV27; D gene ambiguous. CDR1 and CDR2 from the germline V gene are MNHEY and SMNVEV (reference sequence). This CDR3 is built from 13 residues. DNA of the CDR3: TGTGCCAGCAGGAAGACCCTTTGGTACGGGCAGTACTTC. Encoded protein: CASRKTLWYGQYF.

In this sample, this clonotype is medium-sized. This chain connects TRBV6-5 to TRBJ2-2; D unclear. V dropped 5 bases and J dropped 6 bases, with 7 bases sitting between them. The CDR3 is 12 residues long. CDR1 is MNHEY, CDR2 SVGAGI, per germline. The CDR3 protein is CASSTRPGELFF. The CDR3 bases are TGTGCCAGCAGTACCCGACCCGGGGAGCTGTTTTTT.

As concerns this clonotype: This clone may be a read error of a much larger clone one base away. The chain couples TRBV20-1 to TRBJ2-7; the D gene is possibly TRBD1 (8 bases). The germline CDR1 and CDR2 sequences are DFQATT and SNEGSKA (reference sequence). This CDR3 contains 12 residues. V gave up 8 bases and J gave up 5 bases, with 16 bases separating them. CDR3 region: CSSWTGRDEQYF. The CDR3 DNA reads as TGCAGTTCCTGGACAGGGAGGGACGAGCAGTACTTC.

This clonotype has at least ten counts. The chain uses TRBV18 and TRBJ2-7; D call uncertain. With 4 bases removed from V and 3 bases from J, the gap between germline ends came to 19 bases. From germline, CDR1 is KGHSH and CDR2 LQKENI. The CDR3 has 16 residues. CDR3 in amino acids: CASSLYGGPTRYEQYF. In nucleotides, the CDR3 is TGTGCCAGCTCACTCTACGGCGGCCCCACCCGCTACGAGCAGTACTTC.

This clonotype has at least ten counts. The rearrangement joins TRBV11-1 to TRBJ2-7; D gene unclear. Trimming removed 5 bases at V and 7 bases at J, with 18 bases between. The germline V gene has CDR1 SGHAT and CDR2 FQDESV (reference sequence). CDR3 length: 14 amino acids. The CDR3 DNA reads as TGTGCCAGCAGCAAGCTGGGAACTCCGGAGGAGCAGTACTTC. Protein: CASSKLGTPEEQYF.

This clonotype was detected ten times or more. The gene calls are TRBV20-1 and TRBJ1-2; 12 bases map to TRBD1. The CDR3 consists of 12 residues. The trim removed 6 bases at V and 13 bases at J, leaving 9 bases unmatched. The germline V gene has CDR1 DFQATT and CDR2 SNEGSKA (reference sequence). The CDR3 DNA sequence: TGCAGTGCACCTCCGGGACAGGGGGCTTTCACCTTC. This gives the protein CSAPPGQGAFTF.

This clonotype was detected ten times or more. Here the CDR3 reads CASSQGLAGFPEQYF. The CDR3 DNA follows: TGTGCCAGCAGCCAGGGACTAGCGGGCTTCCCCGAGCAGTACTTC. This chain joins TRBV7-2 and TRBJ2-7, with 12 bases identical to TRBD2. This CDR3 spans 15 amino acids. Germline lookup yields CDR1 SGHTA and CDR2 FQGNSA. Losses at the gene ends were 5 bases for V and 6 bases for J; bases not matched to a gene: 8. Filled out from reference TRBV7-2 and TRBJ2-7, the complete variable domain reads GAGVSQSPSNKVTEKGKDVELRCDPISGHTALYWYRQSLGQGLEFLIYFQGNSAPDKSGLPSDRFSAERTGGSVSTLTIQRTQQEDSAVYLCASSQGLAGFPEQYFGPGTRLTVT.

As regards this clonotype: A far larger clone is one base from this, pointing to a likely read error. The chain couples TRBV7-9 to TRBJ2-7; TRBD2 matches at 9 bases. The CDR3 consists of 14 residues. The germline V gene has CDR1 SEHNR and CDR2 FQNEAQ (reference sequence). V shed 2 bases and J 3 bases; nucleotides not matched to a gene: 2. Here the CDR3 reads CASSLWRGGYEQYF. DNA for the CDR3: TGTGCCAGCAGCTTATGGCGGGGGGGCTACGAGCAGTACTTC.

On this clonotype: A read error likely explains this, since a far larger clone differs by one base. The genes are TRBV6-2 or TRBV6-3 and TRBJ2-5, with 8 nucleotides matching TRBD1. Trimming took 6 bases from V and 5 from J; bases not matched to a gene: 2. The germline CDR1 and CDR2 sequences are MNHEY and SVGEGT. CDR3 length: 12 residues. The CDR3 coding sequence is TGTGCCAGCAGAGACAGGGGCGAGACCCAGTACTTC. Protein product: CASRDRGETQYF.

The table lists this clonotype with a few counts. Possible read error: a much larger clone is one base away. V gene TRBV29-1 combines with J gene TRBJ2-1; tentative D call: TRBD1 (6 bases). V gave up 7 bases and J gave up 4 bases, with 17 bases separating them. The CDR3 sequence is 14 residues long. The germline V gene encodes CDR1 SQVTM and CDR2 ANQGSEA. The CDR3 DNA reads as TGCAGCGCCCCCCTTTTCGGACAGTACAATGAGCAGTTCTTC. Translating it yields CSAPLFGQYNEQFF.

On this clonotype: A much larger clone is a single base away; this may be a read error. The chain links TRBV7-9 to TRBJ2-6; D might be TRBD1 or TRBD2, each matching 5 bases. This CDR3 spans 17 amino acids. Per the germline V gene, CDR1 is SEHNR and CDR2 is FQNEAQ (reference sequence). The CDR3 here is CANSFSGAPSGANVLTF. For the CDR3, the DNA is TGTGCCAACAGCTTCTCCGGGGCCCCCTCTGGGGCCAACGTCCTGACTTTC.

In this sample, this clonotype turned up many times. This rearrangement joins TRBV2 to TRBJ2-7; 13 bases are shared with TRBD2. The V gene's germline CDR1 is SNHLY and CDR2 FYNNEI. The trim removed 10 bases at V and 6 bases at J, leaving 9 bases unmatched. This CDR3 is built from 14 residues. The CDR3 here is CATTRTSGSVEQYF. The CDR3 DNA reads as TGTGCCACTACTCGGACTAGCGGGAGCGTCGAGCAGTACTTC.

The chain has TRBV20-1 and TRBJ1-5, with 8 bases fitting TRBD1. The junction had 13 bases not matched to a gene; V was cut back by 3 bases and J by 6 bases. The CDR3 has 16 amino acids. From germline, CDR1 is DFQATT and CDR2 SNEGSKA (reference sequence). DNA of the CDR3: TGCAGTGCTAGGGAAGCGCAGGGGACAGGTACTCAGCCCCAGCATTTT. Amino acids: CSAREAQGTGTQPQHF.

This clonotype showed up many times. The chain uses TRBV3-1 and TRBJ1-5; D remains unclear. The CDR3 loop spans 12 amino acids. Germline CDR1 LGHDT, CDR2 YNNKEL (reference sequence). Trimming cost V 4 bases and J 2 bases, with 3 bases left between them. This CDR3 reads CASSLRNQPQHF. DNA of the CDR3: TGTGCCAGCAGCCTTCGCAATCAGCCCCAGCATTTT.